This TCR beta chain was obtained from a study of long-term antiretroviral therapy in people with HIV. Assay version v3.0 of immunoSEQ was used, and it was run at survey level. The sequencing target was about 40,000-50,000 T-cell genomes per sample. Libraries were prepared by immunoSEQ multiplex PCR; TCRdb keeps only in-frame clonotypes and omits some of them. Of approximately 17,000 clones detected, approximately 88% appear once; the ten largest clones hold around 12%. Concerning this clone: The antigen is not known.

Overall study results and limits: Versus controls, repertoires in people with HIV had narrower CDR3 length ranges. Post-ART samples showed increased diversity that remained below transplant donor control levels. Blood dates from the mid-2000s to the late 2010s, possibly under older ART regimens.

This sequence was found in a man aged 45 to 65 with HIV. Sequences were derived from unsorted PBMCs, sampled 0.7 years before starting antiretroviral therapy.

The CDR3 is CASTNLNRNSPLHF. CDR3 sequence (DNA): TGTGCCAGCACCAACCTTAACAGGAATTCACCCCTCCACTTT. V is TRBV6-5 and J is TRBJ1-6; TRBD1 might be the D (5 bases). Germline values: CDR1 MNHEY, CDR2 SVGAGI. Trimming stripped 7 bases from V and 7 bases from J, with 14 bases between. The CDR3 is 14 amino acids.